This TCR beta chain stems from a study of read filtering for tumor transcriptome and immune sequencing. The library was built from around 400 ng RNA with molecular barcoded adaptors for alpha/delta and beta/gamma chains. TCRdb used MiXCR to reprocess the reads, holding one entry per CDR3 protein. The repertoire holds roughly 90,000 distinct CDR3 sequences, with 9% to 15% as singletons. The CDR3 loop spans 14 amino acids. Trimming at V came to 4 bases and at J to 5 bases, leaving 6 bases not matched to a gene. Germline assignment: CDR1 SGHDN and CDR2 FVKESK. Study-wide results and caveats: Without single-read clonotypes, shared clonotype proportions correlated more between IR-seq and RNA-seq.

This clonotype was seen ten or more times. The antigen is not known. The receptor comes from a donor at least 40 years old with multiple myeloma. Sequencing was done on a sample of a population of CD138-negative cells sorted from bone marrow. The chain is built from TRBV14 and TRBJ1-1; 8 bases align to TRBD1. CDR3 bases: TGTGCCAGCAGCCCGCGGACAGGGAGGACTGAAGCTTTCTTT. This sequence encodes CASSPRTGRTEAFF. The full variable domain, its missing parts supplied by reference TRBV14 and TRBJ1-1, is EAGVTQFPSHSVIEKGQTVTLRCDPISGHDNLYWYRRVMGKEIKFLLHFVKESKQDESGMPNNRFLAERTGGTYSTLKVQPAELEDSGVYFCASSPRTGRTEAFFGQGTRLTVV.